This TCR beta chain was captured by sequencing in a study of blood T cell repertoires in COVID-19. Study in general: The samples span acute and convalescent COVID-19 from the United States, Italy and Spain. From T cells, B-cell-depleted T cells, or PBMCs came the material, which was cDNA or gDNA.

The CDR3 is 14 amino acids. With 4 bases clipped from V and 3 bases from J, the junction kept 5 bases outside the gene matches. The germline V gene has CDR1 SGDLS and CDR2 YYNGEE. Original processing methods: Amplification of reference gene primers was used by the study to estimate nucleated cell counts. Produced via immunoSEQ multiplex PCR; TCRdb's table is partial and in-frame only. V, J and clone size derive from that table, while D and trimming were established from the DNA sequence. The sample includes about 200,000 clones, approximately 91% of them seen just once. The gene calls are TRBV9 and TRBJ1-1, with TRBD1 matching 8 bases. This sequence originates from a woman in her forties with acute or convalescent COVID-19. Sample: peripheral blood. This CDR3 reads CASSTGQGDTEAFF. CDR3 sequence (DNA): TGTGCCAGCAGCACAGGACAGGGCGACACTGAAGCTTTCTTT.